This entry describes one TCR beta chain. Blood sampling was done at baseline, cycle 4 day 1, and cycle 7 day 1. CDR3 length: 17 residues. The V gene end was trimmed by 0 bases and the J gene end by 7 bases; junction bases not matched to a gene: 9. Per germline, CDR1 MRHNA and CDR2 SNTAGT. The sample is drawn from a study of OX40 agonist ivuxolimab in advanced cancers. Overall study context: Two cutaneous melanoma patients and one hepatocellular carcinoma patient, three in all, had partial responses.

This table comes from immunoSEQ multiplex PCR, and its TCRdb copy is limited to in-frame clones, with some not included. The data show about 68,000 clones, more than 85% seen once. The sample in question was CD4+ or CD8+ T cells sorted from blood, obtained in a trial of the OX40 agonist ivuxolimab. The chain is built from TRBV6-4 and TRBJ1-2; 12 bases match TRBD1. The TCR sequence derives from an adult with an advanced solid tumor such as melanoma, head and neck, liver or kidney cancer. CDR3 coding DNA: TGTGCCAGCAGTGACTCATCCGGGACAGGGGGCAGGAGTGGCTACACCTTC. Protein: CASSDSSGTGGRSGYTF.